A single sample gave rise to the 27 T cell receptor beta chains below, sequenced in a study of blood T cells in healthy people across ages. A second about 7 to 11 cycle PCR used barcoded and J-beta primers. A single record per CDR3 protein comes from TCRdb applying MiXCR to the 5' RACE reads. The table has 2 million or so distinct CDR3 sequences, 40% to 55% seen once. Input material: blood. Receptors originate from a woman aged 40 to 55 in good health.

The chain employs TRBV7-2 and TRBJ1-2, with D tentatively TRBD1 (6 bases). The CDR3 sequence is 17 residues long. Germline-derived CDR1 and CDR2 are SGHTA and FQGNSA. Trimming removed 1 base at V and 4 bases at J, with 19 bases between. For the CDR3, the DNA is TGTGCCAGCAGCTTAGTTGCAATGGCCAGGGGAAGCTATGGCTACACCTTC. Protein product: CASSLVAMARGSYGYTF.

The chain couples TRBV3-1 to TRBJ2-5; 9 nucleotides agree with TRBD2. The trim removed 1 base at V and 5 bases at J, leaving 2 bases unmatched. The CDR3 spans 14 residues. Germline V gives CDR1 LGHDT, CDR2 YNNKEL (reference sequence). The CDR3 spells CASSQASGAETQYF. The DNA of the CDR3 is TGTGCCAGCAGCCAAGCTAGCGGGGCGGAGACCCAGTACTTC.

The table lists this clonotype with a few counts. The V call is TRBV20-1, the J call TRBJ2-5, with 11 positions matching TRBD2. Germline V gene sequence: CDR1 DFQATT, CDR2 SNEGSKA (reference sequence). The V and J ends lost 2 bases and 0 bases, in that order; junction bases with no gene match: 8. The CDR3 extends over 17 amino acids. The CDR3 DNA sequence: TGCAGTGCTAGATTAAGGGGTAGCGGGGGGGACCAAGAGACCCAGTACTTC. Its translation is CSARLRGSGGDQETQYF.

This clonotype was counted between two and nine times. The chain employs TRBV15 and TRBJ1-2; TRBD1 might be the D (5 bases). CDR1 is LNHNV and CDR2 is YYDKDF in the germline V gene (reference sequence). This CDR3 is 17 amino acids long. Deletions cut 3 bases from V and 3 bases from J, with 20 bases between. The CDR3 sequence: CATSSLLGVPTDYGYTF. The CDR3 nucleotides are TGTGCCACCAGCAGTCTTCTGGGGGTCCCAACGGACTATGGCTACACCTTC.

The chain recombines TRBV5-1 with TRBJ2-1; 7 nucleotides agree with TRBD2. The junction had 7 bases not matched to a gene; V was cut back by 3 bases and J by 4 bases. The CDR3 totals 15 residues. Germline loops: CDR1 SGHRS, CDR2 YFSETQ. DNA of the CDR3: TGCGCCAGCAGCTCCCGGGACGGGGGGTACAATGAGCAGTTCTTC. This sequence encodes CASSSRDGGYNEQFF.

The chain combines TRBV3-1 with TRBJ2-3, with D unresolved. The CDR3 runs to 13 residues. V was shortened by 0 bases and J by 10 bases, with 11 bases between the two germline ends. Germline V gene lookup returns CDR1 LGHDT and CDR2 YNNKEL (reference sequence). Written as DNA, the CDR3 is TGTGCCAGCAGCCAAGATTGGGGTGAGGCGCAGTATTTT. Translated: CASSQDWGEAQYF.

The chain carries TRBV20-1 and TRBJ2-5, with TRBD1 identical over 9 bases. CDR3 size: 13 residues. Germline lookup yields CDR1 DFQATT and CDR2 SNEGSKA (reference sequence). Germline trimming cut 5 bases from V and 6 bases from J; bases unmatched to any gene: 7. This CDR3 reads CSAWTGADQTQYF. The CDR3 bases are TGCAGTGCTTGGACAGGGGCGGATCAGACCCAGTACTTC.

The chain joins TRBV5-6 to TRBJ2-7, with 11 bases fitting TRBD2. Germline V gene sequence: CDR1 SGHDT, CDR2 YYEEEE. This CDR3 is built from 19 residues. With V trimmed by 0 bases and J by 7 bases, 18 bases remained unmatched. The CDR3 nucleotides read TGTGCCAGCAGCTTGGATCTAGCGGGGGGCTTTAGCTCCTACAATGAGCAGTACTTC. Its translation is CASSLDLAGGFSSYNEQYF.

This clonotype has just a few counts. The chain has TRBV20-1 and TRBJ2-1; tentatively, D is TRBD1 (5 bases). Trimming stripped 7 bases from V and 8 bases from J, with 15 bases between. CDR1 and CDR2 from the germline V gene are DFQATT and SNEGSKA (reference sequence). This CDR3 is 12 amino acids long. The CDR3 nucleotides are TGCAGTGTCAAAGCCCAGGGTGATGAGCAGTTCTTC. It yields the protein CSVKAQGDEQFF.

This clonotype was counted ten times or more. The V gene is TRBV4-2, the J gene TRBJ2-5; TRBD2 agrees at 10 bases. Germline assignment: CDR1 LGHNA and CDR2 YNFKEQ. The V gene end was trimmed by 1 base and the J gene end by 5 bases; junction bases not matched to a gene: 7. This CDR3 contains 16 residues. The DNA of the CDR3 is TGTGCCAGCAGCCAAGGTAGCGGGGGGTCTCGGGAGACCCAGTACTTC. This translates into CASSQGSGGSRETQYF.

This rearrangement joins TRBV18 to TRBJ2-1, with unresolved D. TRBJ2-7 explains the end of the DNA better; the J call may be wrong. Germline CDR1 is KGHSH and CDR2 is LQKENI. CDR3 length: 13 amino acids. In nucleotides, the CDR3 is TGTGCCAGCTCGCTCCTTCAGAACAATGAGCAGTACTTC. This encodes CASSLLQNNEQYF.

The V and J genes are TRBV2 and TRBJ2-7; D possibly corresponds to TRBD1 (6 bases). CDR3 length: 14 amino acids. V dropped 8 bases and J dropped 0 bases, with 14 bases sitting between them. CDR1 is SNHLY, CDR2 FYNNEI, per germline. The CDR3 DNA reads TGTGCCAGCTTAGGACAGCCAAGCTCCTACGAGCAGTACTTC. It specifies CASLGQPSSYEQYF. Based on the CDR3 plus reference TRBV2 and TRBJ2-7, the full variable domain is EPEVTQTPSHQVTQMGQEVILRCVPISNHLYFYWYRQILGQKVEFLVSFYNNEISEKSEIFDDQFSVERPDGSNFTLKIRSTKLEDSAMYFCASLGQPSSYEQYFGPGTRLTVT.

Concerning this clonotype itself: A junction boundary mismatches the germline segment, possibly from a read error. The V gene is TRBV29-1, the J gene TRBJ2-3; TRBD1 or TRBD2 may be the D gene (5 bases each). The CDR3 consists of 11 residues. Per the germline V gene, CDR1 is SQVTM and CDR2 is ANQGSEA. The CDR3 loop reads CSAGNTGTQYF. The CDR3 DNA reads as TGCAGCGCCGGGAACACAGGTACGCAGTATTTT.

This clonotype was counted many times. V usage is TRBV4-3 and J usage is TRBJ2-5; 10 bases align to TRBD2. The CDR3 is made up of 15 amino acids. J was trimmed by 1 base and V by 3 bases; bases with no gene match: 2. Germline V gene data show CDR1 as LGHNA and CDR2 as YSLEER. The CDR3 coding sequence is TGCGCCAGCAGCCAGTGGACTAGCGGCCAAGAGACCCAGTACTTC. Amino acids: CASSQWTSGQETQYF.

The rearrangement joins TRBV21-1 to TRBJ2-3; the listed D gene, TRBD2, was not tested against the DNA. TRBV21-1 is noted as a pseudogene. CDR3 length equals 23 residues. The CDR3 here is CASSKASNSDGTSGGASTDTQYF. The CDR3 bases are TGTGCCAGCAGCAAAGCTAGTAACAGCGACGGGACTAGCGGGGGGGCGAGCACAGATACGCAGTATTTT.

This clonotype was found a few times. V usage is TRBV5-1 and J usage is TRBJ2-5, with D perhaps assigned TRBD1 or TRBD2 (5 bases each). Germline V CDR1 and CDR2: SGHRS, YFSETQ. The V and J ends lost 2 bases and 5 bases respectively, with 16 bases between them. The CDR3 is made up of 15 amino acids. The CDR3 region is CASSFSGPTRETQYF. The CDR3, as DNA: TGCGCCAGCAGCTTTTCGGGACCAACAAGGGAGACCCAGTACTTC.

This clonotype was found a few times. In nucleotides, the CDR3 is TGTGCCAGCAGTGGCCGGTCGGGGGGTACAGATACGCAGTATTTT. It codes for CASSGRSGGTDTQYF. The rearrangement joins TRBV9 to TRBJ2-3, with 7 bases aligning to TRBD2. Germline-derived CDR1 and CDR2 are SGDLS and YYNGEE. The J segment lost 3 bases and the V segment lost 5 bases, leaving 9 bases of the junction unmatched. The CDR3 is made up of 15 amino acids.

The table lists this clonotype with many counts. The CDR3: CSEGRGTGETQYF. The DNA of the CDR3 is TGCAGCGAAGGGAGAGGGACCGGAGAGACCCAGTACTTC. This chain links TRBV29-1 with TRBJ2-5; D possibly matches TRBD1 or TRBD2 (5 bases each). The V and J ends lost 7 bases and 4 bases respectively, with 16 bases between them. Looked up from germline, CDR1 is SQVTM and CDR2 is ANQGSEA. This CDR3 region has 13 residues.

The rearrangement links TRBV5-6 to TRBJ1-2; tentatively, D is TRBD1 (5 bases). The V and J ends lost 5 bases and 1 base respectively, with 12 bases between them. The CDR3 runs 14 residues. In germline, CDR1 is SGHDT, CDR2 YYEEEE. CDR3 in DNA: TGTGCCAGCAGTTTTACGACAGATAACTATGGCTACACCTTC. Protein: CASSFTTDNYGYTF.

Here the CDR3 reads CATSFPDRGQETQYF. The CDR3 DNA sequence: TGTGCCACCAGCTTCCCAGACAGAGGGCAAGAGACCCAGTACTTC. The J gene is TRBJ2-5, the V gene TRBV15; tentatively, D is TRBD1 or TRBD2 (5 bases each). Deletions cut 5 bases from V and 2 bases from J, with 15 bases between. CDR1 is LNHNV, CDR2 YYDKDF, per germline (reference sequence). The CDR3 is 15 residues long.

The rearrangement joins TRBV20-1 to TRBJ2-3; the match to TRBD1 covers 8 bases. Trimming took 5 bases from V and 1 from J; bases not matched to a gene: 8. The CDR3 spans 15 residues. Germline V CDR1 and CDR2: DFQATT, SNEGSKA (reference sequence). The DNA for the CDR3 is TGCAGTGCTCAACTATCGGGACAGGGCACAGATACGCAGTATTTT. Its protein is CSAQLSGQGTDTQYF.

With regard to this clonotype: One end of the junction fails to match germline, which may point to a read error. The V gene is TRBV4-3, the J gene TRBJ2-7; 7 nucleotides agree with TRBD1. CDR3 size: 18 residues. CDR1 is LGHNA and CDR2 is YSLEER in the germline V gene. CDR3 region: CASGQAEGGPTGAYEQYF. Here the CDR3 DNA reads TGCGCCAGCGGCCAAGCTGAAGGGGGCCCTACAGGGGCCTACGAGCAGTACTTC.

J is TRBJ2-1 and V is TRBV20-1; 11 bases match TRBD2. After removal of 1 base from V and 4 bases from J, the junction contained 9 bases not matched to a gene. This CDR3 has 17 amino acids. Germline loops: CDR1 DFQATT, CDR2 SNEGSKA (reference sequence). CDR3 sequence reads: CSARVPPSGGKYNEQFF. The CDR3 DNA follows: TGCAGTGCTAGAGTACCTCCTAGCGGGGGGAAGTACAATGAGCAGTTCTTC.

This clonotype has only a few counts. The V and J genes are TRBV21-1 and TRBJ2-7; the D call TRBD1 from the table was never checked on the DNA. TRBV21-1 is described as a pseudogene. The CDR3 loop spans 18 amino acids. This chain's CDR3 is CASSPQGDSHGHSYEQYF. DNA for the CDR3: TGTGCCAGCAGCCCCCAGGGGGACTCCCATGGTCACTCCTACGAGCAGTACTTC.

V usage is TRBV27 and J usage is TRBJ2-1; D gene unclear. The CDR3 is made up of 14 amino acids. The ends were cut back, 11 bases at V and 5 bases at J, with 19 bases in the middle. CDR1 is MNHEY and CDR2 is SMNVEV in the germline V gene (reference sequence). This CDR3 reads CAGTSERPHNEQFF. The CDR3 bases are TGTGCCGGAACTTCCGAGAGGCCCCACAATGAGCAGTTCTTC.

The chain couples TRBV6-1 to TRBJ1-1, with D uncertain. Germline values: CDR1 MNHNS, CDR2 SASEGT. The CDR3 totals 16 residues. Deletions cut 6 bases from V and 1 base from J, with 18 bases between. The CDR3 loop reads CASSPSAQRGNTEAFF. Written as DNA, the CDR3 is TGTGCCAGCAGCCCATCCGCCCAAAGAGGGAACACTGAAGCTTTCTTT.

This clonotype came up a few times. The rearrangement uses TRBV20-1 and TRBJ2-5; 7 bases fit TRBD1. V was pared by 8 bases and J by 3 bases, with 6 bases of the junction left unmatched. This CDR3 spans 12 amino acids. From germline, CDR1 is DFQATT and CDR2 SNEGSKA (reference sequence). The CDR3 is CSLDRLKETQYF. CDR3 nucleotides: TGCAGTCTGGACAGGTTAAAAGAGACCCAGTACTTC.